The 17 T cell receptor beta chains listed next were all sequenced from one sample in a study of CD8 T cells in ankylosing spondylitis. Study results and caveats: What seemed typical of ankylosing spondylitis blood was a TCR beta motif built from fewer than ten highly homologous variants.

These receptors' antigens are unknown. TCRdb reprocessed the 5' RACE reads via MiXCR and lists one record per CDR3 protein. Of approximately 400,000 distinct CDR3 sequences in the sample, roughly 18% were seen once. The sequenced material came from blood, either unsorted or a sorted T cell fraction (not recorded which). These TCRs come from a male donor with ankylosing spondylitis.

V usage is TRBV6-6 and J usage is TRBJ2-5; possible D gene TRBD2, 5 bases. V was shortened by 8 bases and J by 7 bases, with 14 bases between the two germline ends. The CDR3 spans 12 residues. Germline V CDR1 and CDR2: MNHNY, SVGAGI (reference sequence). The CDR3 is CASQRPEGTQYF. Here the CDR3 DNA reads TGTGCCAGCCAGCGTCCCGAGGGGACCCAGTACTTC.

This clonotype appeared a few times. The chain uses TRBV27 and TRBJ2-1; no reliable D call. V was shortened by 5 bases and J by 4 bases, with 18 bases between the two germline ends. The CDR3 runs to 16 residues. Per the germline V gene, CDR1 is MNHEY and CDR2 is SMNVEV (reference sequence). The CDR3 DNA reads TGTGCCAGCAGTCCGTCGGTTCAGCAGTGGTACAATGAGCAGTTCTTC. This translates into CASSPSVQQWYNEQFF.

This clonotype was picked up a small number of times. This chain joins TRBV11-2 and TRBJ1-2; no firm D call. From germline, CDR1 is SGHAT and CDR2 FQNNGV. The CDR3 sequence is 13 residues long. Trimming removed 5 bases from V and 4 bases from J, with 11 bases in between. CDR3 DNA: TGTGCCAGCAGCCAAGACCGCGGCTATGGCTACACCTTC. Its translation is CASSQDRGYGYTF.

In its sample, this clonotype was seen many times. V gene TRBV7-2 combines with J gene TRBJ1-1; 7 bases map to TRBD1. This CDR3 comprises 13 residues. Germline V CDR1 and CDR2: SGHTA, FQGNSA. The V gene end was trimmed by 5 bases and the J gene end by 4 bases; junction bases not matched to a gene: 4. For the CDR3, the DNA is TGTGCCAGCAGCCCCCGACAGGGCACTGAAGCTTTCTTT. Translating it yields CASSPRQGTEAFF.

This chain links TRBV15 with TRBJ1-2, with D hard to call. Germline CDR1 reads LNHNV; CDR2 reads YYDKDF (reference sequence). The CDR3 totals 13 residues. Trimming cost V 1 base and J 1 base, with 4 bases left between them. The CDR3 nucleotides are TGTGCCACCAGCAGAGTCAGTAACTATGGCTACACCTTC. It yields the protein CATSRVSNYGYTF.

This clonotype has more than one count but fewer than ten. J is TRBJ2-3 and V is TRBV29-1, with 11 positions matching TRBD2. From germline, CDR1 is SQVTM and CDR2 ANQGSEA. After removal of 3 bases from V and 4 bases from J, the junction contained 9 bases not matched to a gene. The CDR3 totals 16 residues. The CDR3 nucleotides read TGCAGCGTTGAGACCTTGACTAGCGGGAAGGCAGATACGCAGTATTTT. It specifies CSVETLTSGKADTQYF.

CDR3 protein: CASSYRDDYGYTF. CDR3 in DNA: TGTGCCAGCAGTTACAGGGACGACTATGGCTACACCTTC. The V call is TRBV2, the J call TRBJ1-2; maybe TRBD1 (6 bases). CDR3 size: 13 residues. Germline CDR1 is SNHLY and CDR2 is FYNNEI. V was pared by 5 bases and J by 3 bases, with 10 bases between. Together with reference TRBV2 and TRBJ1-2, the CDR3 gives the full variable domain: EPEVTQTPSHQVTQMGQEVILRCVPISNHLYFYWYRQILGQKVEFLVSFYNNEISEKSEIFDDQFSVERPDGSNFTLKIRSTKLEDSAMYFCASSYRDDYGYTFGSGTRLTVV.

This clonotype turned up a few times. The rearrangement uses TRBV20-1 and TRBJ2-5; 9 positions match TRBD2. The CDR3 spans 13 residues. The V gene's germline CDR1 is DFQATT and CDR2 SNEGSKA (reference sequence). The V and J ends lost 4 bases and 3 bases, in that order; junction bases with no gene match: 3. The CDR3 DNA follows: TGCAGTGCTACCCCTAGCGGGAAAGAGACCCAGTACTTC. This sequence encodes CSATPSGKETQYF.

J is TRBJ1-5 and V is TRBV20-1; D uncertain. The germline CDR1 and CDR2 sequences are DFQATT and SNEGSKA (reference sequence). The V end was cut by 0 bases, the J end by 2 bases, with 8 bases between. This CDR3 comprises 14 residues. The CDR3 sequence is CSARDRARNQPQHF. In DNA form, the CDR3 reads TGCAGTGCTAGAGATCGCGCGCGCAATCAGCCCCAGCATTTT.

The chain is built from TRBV28 and TRBJ1-4, with TRBD1 as a possible D gene (6 bases). The CDR3 sequence is 14 residues long. Germline V lookup: CDR1 MDHEN, CDR2 SYDVKM. Trimming stripped 2 bases from V and 4 bases from J, with 8 bases between. CDR3 coding DNA: TGTGCCAGCAGTTTACCAGGGGTTAATGAAAAACTGTTTTTT. This translates into CASSLPGVNEKLFF.

This clonotype appeared a few times. V usage is TRBV2 and J usage is TRBJ2-3; no definite D call. The CDR3 is made up of 14 amino acids. Per germline, CDR1 SNHLY and CDR2 FYNNEI. Trimming cost V 6 bases and J 0 bases, with 10 bases left between them. The CDR3 protein is CASRAYSSTDTQYF. The CDR3 DNA is TGTGCCAGCAGAGCCTACTCTAGCACAGATACGCAGTATTTT.

The chain is built from TRBV25-1 and TRBJ2-5; 13 bases fit TRBD2. The germline V gene has CDR1 MGHDK and CDR2 SYGVNS. The CDR3 has 17 residues. The V and J ends lost 0 bases and 3 bases, in that order; junction bases with no gene match: 4. The CDR3 bases are TGTGCCAGCAGTGAATATCGAGGGACTAGCGGGAAAGAGACCCAGTACTTC. Translated, it gives CASSEYRGTSGKETQYF.

The chain joins TRBV30 to TRBJ1-1; D possibly corresponds to TRBD1 (5 bases). The V and J ends lost 2 bases and 5 bases respectively, with 15 bases between them. The CDR3 is 14 amino acids. Germline V lookup: CDR1 GTSNPN, CDR2 SVGIG (reference sequence). CDR3 nucleotides: TGTGCCTGGAGTCCTGGCAGGGCTGGGACTGAAGCTTTCTTT. Residues: CAWSPGRAGTEAFF. The full variable domain, its missing parts supplied by reference TRBV30 and TRBJ1-1, is SQTIHQWPATLVQPVGSPLSLECTVEGTSNPNLYWYRQAAGRGLQLLFYSVGIGQISSEVPQNLSASRPQDRQFILSSKKLLLSDSGFYLCAWSPGRAGTEAFFGQGTRLTVV.

This clonotype was counted between two and nine times. The gene calls are TRBV2 and TRBJ2-7; D call uncertain. The CDR3 loop spans 12 amino acids. Trimming cost V 10 bases and J 4 bases, with 14 bases left between them. Germline CDR1 and CDR2: SNHLY and FYNNEI. This CDR3 is CATRRNVYEQYF. The CDR3 DNA follows: TGTGCCACAAGGCGGAATGTTTACGAGCAGTACTTC.

Here the CDR3 DNA reads TGTGCCAGCAGCGACAGGGCCGGCAATCAGCCCCAGCATTTT. Translating gives CASSDRAGNQPQHF. The chain joins TRBV2 to TRBJ1-5; 7 nucleotides agree with TRBD1. Germline V gene lookup returns CDR1 SNHLY and CDR2 FYNNEI. Trimming at V came to 6 bases and at J to 2 bases, leaving 4 bases not matched to a gene. The CDR3 totals 14 residues.

The chain uses TRBV5-1 and TRBJ2-1; D ambiguous. The V gene's germline CDR1 is SGHRS and CDR2 YFSETQ. This CDR3 region has 12 residues. V shed 1 base and J shed 6 bases, with 5 bases lying between them. The CDR3 protein is CASSLNANEQFF. The CDR3 DNA is TGCGCCAGCAGCTTGAATGCCAATGAGCAGTTCTTC.

This clonotype was recorded many times. The chain uses TRBV29-1 and TRBJ2-2; maybe TRBD1 (8 bases). Trimming cost V 7 bases and J 0 bases, with 18 bases left between them. This CDR3 has 16 amino acids. Germline CDR1 SQVTM, CDR2 ANQGSEA. The CDR3 sequence is CSATGRGQANTGELFF. In DNA form, the CDR3 reads TGCAGCGCAACAGGGAGGGGACAGGCGAACACCGGGGAGCTGTTTTTT.